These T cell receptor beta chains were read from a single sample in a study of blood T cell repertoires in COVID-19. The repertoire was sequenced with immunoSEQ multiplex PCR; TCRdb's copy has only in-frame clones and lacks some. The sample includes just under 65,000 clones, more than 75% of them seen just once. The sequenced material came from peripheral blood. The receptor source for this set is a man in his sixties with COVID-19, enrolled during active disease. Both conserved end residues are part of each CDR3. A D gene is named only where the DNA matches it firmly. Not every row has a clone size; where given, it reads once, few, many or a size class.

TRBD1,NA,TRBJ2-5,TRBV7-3,TGTGCCAGCAGCTCGACAGGGGTGGGAGAGACCCAGTACTTC,CASSSTGVGETQYF
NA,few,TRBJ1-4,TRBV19,TGTGCCAGTAGTATTAGTGAATCCCATGAAAAACTGTTTTTT,CASSISESHEKLFF
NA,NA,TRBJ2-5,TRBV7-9,TGTGCCAGCAGCGCCACGGGGGAGACCCAGTACTTC,CASSATGETQYF
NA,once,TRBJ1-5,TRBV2,TGTGCCAGCGAATCAACGGGGCAGCCCCAGCATTTT,CASESTGQPQHF
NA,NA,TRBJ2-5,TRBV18,TGTGCCAGCCGACAGTTCCCTCAAGAGACCCAGTACTTC,CASRQFPQETQYF
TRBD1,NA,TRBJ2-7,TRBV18,TGTGCCAGCTCACCGTTCGGGACAGGACCTACAGGCGAGCAGTACTTC,CASSPFGTGPTGEQYF
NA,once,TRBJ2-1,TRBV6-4,TGTGCCAGCAGGAAACCGGCGAGGACGGGATCCAATGAGCAGTTCTTC,CASRKPARTGSNEQFF
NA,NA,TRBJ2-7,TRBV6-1,TGTGCCAGCAGTGAGCGGGGTTTCGGGCAGTACTTC,CASSERGFGQYF
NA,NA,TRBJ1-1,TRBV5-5,TGTGCCAGCAGCTTCCCCGAGAGGAACACTGAAGCTTTCTTT,CASSFPERNTEAFF
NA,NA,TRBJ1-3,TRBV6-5,TGTGCCAGCAGATTGCAGGCCCTCTCTGGAAACACCATATATTTT,CASRLQALSGNTIYF
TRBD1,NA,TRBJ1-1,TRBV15,TGTGCCACCAGCGGAAGGGGGCTCCGGACTGAAGCTTTCTTT,CATSGRGLRTEAFF
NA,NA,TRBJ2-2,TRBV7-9,TGTGCCAGCAGTTCCCAGGGAGGCACCGGGGAGCTGTTTTTT,CASSSQGGTGELFF
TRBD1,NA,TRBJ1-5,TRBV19,TGTGCCAGTAGATTGGGGACAGGGCGGAATCAGCCCCAGCATTTT,CASRLGTGRNQPQHF
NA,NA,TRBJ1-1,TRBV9,TGTGCCAGCAGCTTTAGCCAGAACACTGAAGCTTTCTTT,CASSFSQNTEAFF
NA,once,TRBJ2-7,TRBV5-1,TGCGCCAGCAGTCCAGACTTCTACGAGCAGTACTTC,CASSPDFYEQYF
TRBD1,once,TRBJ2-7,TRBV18,TGTGCCAGCTCACCCGAGCAGGGGGCGAGGGAGCAGTACTTC,CASSPEQGAREQYF
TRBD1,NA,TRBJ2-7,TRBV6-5,TGTGCCAGCGGAGTCGGACAGGGGAACCACGAGCAGTACTTC,CASGVGQGNHEQYF
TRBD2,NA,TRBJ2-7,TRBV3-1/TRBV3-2,TGTGCCAGCAGCCAAGACCAAGCGGGAAAGACCCACGAGCAGTACTTC,CASSQDQAGKTHEQYF
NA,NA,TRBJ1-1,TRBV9,TGTGCCAGCAGCGGCACTGCGATGAACACTGAAGCTTTCTTT,CASSGTAMNTEAFF
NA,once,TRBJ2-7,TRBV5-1,TGCGCCAGCAGCCGGATGGGAACAGGGAACGAGCAGTACTTC,CASSRMGTGNEQYF
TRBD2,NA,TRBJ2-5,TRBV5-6,TGTGCCAGCAGCTTGATAAGGGCGACTAGCGGGAGTCAAGAGACCCAGTACTTC,CASSLIRATSGSQETQYF
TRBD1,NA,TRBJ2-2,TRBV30,TGTGCCTGGGACAGGGGAGGATGGACCGGGGAGCTGTTTTTT,CAWDRGGWTGELFF
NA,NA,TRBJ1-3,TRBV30,TGTGCCTGGAGCCCACAGGGTCTAACTGGAAACACCATATATTTT,CAWSPQGLTGNTIYF
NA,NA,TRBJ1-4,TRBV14,TGTGCCAGCAGCGGCAGGATGTTGGCAACTAATGAAAAACTGTTTTTT,CASSGRMLATNEKLFF
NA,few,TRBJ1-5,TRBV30,TGTGCCTGGAGTGTCGACAGGATGGATCAGCCCCAGCATTTT,CAWSVDRMDQPQHF
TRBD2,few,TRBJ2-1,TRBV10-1,TGCGCCAGCAGTGCCCTGTTCGGGCTAGCGGGGGGGAATGAGCAGTTCTTC,CASSALFGLAGGNEQFF
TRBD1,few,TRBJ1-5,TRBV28,TGTGCCAGCAGTATAAGGGGGGACAGGGGCCGGTTCCGTAATCAGCCCCAGCATTTT,CASSIRGDRGRFRNQPQHF
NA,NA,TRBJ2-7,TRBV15,TGTGCCACCAGCAGAGAACCAGGGGCCTCCTACGAGCAGTACTTC,CATSREPGASYEQYF
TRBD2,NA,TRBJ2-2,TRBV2,TGTGCCAGCAGTAGCGGGAGGGCGGGCACCGGGGAGCTGTTTTTT,CASSSGRAGTGELFF
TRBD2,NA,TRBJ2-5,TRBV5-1,TGCGCCAGCAGCTTGGGAAGGGAGGGGAAGGAGACCCAGTACTTC,CASSLGREGKETQYF
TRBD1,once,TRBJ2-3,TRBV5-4,TGTGCCAGCACCAAAAATTCCGGGACAGAGCCAGATACGCAGTATTTT,CASTKNSGTEPDTQYF
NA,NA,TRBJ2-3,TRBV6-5,TGTGCCAGCAGTTACGCAGGGCGCGGCACAGATACGCAGTATTTT,CASSYAGRGTDTQYF
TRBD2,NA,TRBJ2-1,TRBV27,TGTGCCAGCAGTTTATACTCCAGGACTAGCGGGAGGGTGCCGAATGAGCAGTTCTTC,CASSLYSRTSGRVPNEQFF
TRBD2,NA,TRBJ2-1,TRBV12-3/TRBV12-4,TGTGCCAGCGGGCGACTAGCGGTCGGGGAGCAGTTCTTC,CASGRLAVGEQFF
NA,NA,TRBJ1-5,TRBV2,TGTGCCAGCAGTGATCGGGCAGCCCAGGGTCAGCCCCAGCATTTT,CASSDRAAQGQPQHF
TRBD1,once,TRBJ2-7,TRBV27,TGTGCCAGCAGTTTATCCGCCGGGACAGGCTACTACGAGCAGTACTTC,CASSLSAGTGYYEQYF
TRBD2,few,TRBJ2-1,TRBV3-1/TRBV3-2,TGTGCCAGCAGCCAACAAACTAGCGGTGAGCAGTTCTTC,CASSQQTSGEQFF
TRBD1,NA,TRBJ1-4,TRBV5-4,TGTGCCAGCAGCCTAGGACAGGGAGGAACTAATGAAAAACTGTTTTTT,CASSLGQGGTNEKLFF
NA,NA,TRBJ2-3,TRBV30,TGTGCCTGGTCTTACTCTAGCACAGATACGCAGTATTTT,CAWSYSSTDTQYF
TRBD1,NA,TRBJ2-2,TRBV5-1,TGCGCCAGCAGCGTGGGACAGTCGAACACCGGGGAGCTGTTTTTT,CASSVGQSNTGELFF
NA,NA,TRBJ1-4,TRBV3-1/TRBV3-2,TGTGCCAGCAGCCAAAGAAATACAGGGGAAAAACTGTTTTTT,CASSQRNTGEKLFF
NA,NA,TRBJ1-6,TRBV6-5,TGTGCCAGCAGTCAGACAGGCTCCTATAATTCACCCCTCCACTTT,CASSQTGSYNSPLHF
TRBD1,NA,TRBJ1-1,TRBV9,TGTGCCAGCAGTCCAACAGGGGGGAGGACTGAAGCTTTCTTT,CASSPTGGRTEAFF
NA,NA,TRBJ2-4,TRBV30,TGTGCCTGGTCCCTTAGATCCGAAAACATTCAGTACTTC,CAWSLRSENIQYF
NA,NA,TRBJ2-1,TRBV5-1,TGCGCCAGCAGCAAAGAACCCCAGGGGGAGCAGTTCTTC,CASSKEPQGEQFF
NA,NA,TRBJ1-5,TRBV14,TGTGCCAGCAGCCAAGATCGGGGGTCGCCCCAGCATTTT,CASSQDRGSPQHF
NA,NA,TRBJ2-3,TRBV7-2,TGTGCCAGCAGCTTGCAGGGAGGAGGCACAGATACGCAGTATTTT,CASSLQGGGTDTQYF
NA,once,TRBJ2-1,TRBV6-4,TGTGCCAGCAGTGGGGGGGATGAGCAGTTCTTC,CASSGGDEQFF
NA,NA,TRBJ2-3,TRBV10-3,TGTGCCATCAGTGCCAGTCAGGGCCAGGGCAGCACAGATACGCAGTATTTT,CAISASQGQGSTDTQYF
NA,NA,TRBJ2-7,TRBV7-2,TGTGCCAGCAGCCCTCGCCGGGAGAGCCCCCACGAGCAGTACTTC,CASSPRRESPHEQYF
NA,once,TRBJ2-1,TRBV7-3,TGTGCCAGCAGCTTAACGTTCCAGGCGGGGACCTACAATGAGCAGTTCTTC,CASSLTFQAGTYNEQFF
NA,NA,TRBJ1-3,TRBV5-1,TGCGCCAGCAGCTCTTCCGGGGGGACAAGTGGAAACACCATATATTTT,CASSSSGGTSGNTIYF
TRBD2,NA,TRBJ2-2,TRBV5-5,TGTGCCAGCAGCTTCGGACTAGCGGGAGGGCCAATGGGCACCGGGGAGCTGTTTTTT,CASSFGLAGGPMGTGELFF
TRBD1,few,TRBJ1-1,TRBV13,TGTGCCAGCAGCCGAGAGTCAGGCAGGGGGACTGAAGCTTTCTTT,CASSRESGRGTEAFF
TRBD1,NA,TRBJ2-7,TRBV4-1,TGCGCCAGCAGCCAAGCCCCGGGACAGGGGGGAGAGCAGTACTTC,CASSQAPGQGGEQYF
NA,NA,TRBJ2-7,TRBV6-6,TGTGCCAGCAGTTACGGAGCAGGGTTGGTCTACGAGCAGTACTTC,CASSYGAGLVYEQYF
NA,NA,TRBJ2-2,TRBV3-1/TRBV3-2,TGTGCCAGCAGCTTCAGGGGTGGCACCGGGGAGCTGTTTTTT,CASSFRGGTGELFF
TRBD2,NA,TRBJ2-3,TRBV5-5,TGTGCCAGCAGCGCCGGACTAGCGGGAGGGGAAGATACGCAGTATTTT,CASSAGLAGGEDTQYF
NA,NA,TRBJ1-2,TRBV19,TGTGCCAGTAGCCACACCACAGATAATGGCTACACCTTC,CASSHTTDNGYTF